This record covers a single T cell receptor (beta chain). Its antigen is as yet unknown. This specimen belongs to a study of cytomegalovirus exposure and HLA in healthy donors. Whole-study context: Around 180 million T cells yielded approximately 110 million unique TCR beta sequences in earlier analysis. Study-level points and caveats: Earlier analysis found most TCR beta V segments productive about 87% or about 30% of the time. Association of a missense DCLRE1C variant with TCR beta V- and J-gene trimming was reported in a later analysis. Later work found most CMV-associated TCR beta chains apparently HLA-restricted.

This CDR3 contains 15 residues. The germline gives CDR1 MDHEN, CDR2 SYDVKM. V lost 2 bases, J lost 3 bases, and 14 bases lay in between. Primers for the PCR totalled 60 Vbeta and 13 Jbeta. TCRdb's copy holds only in-frame clones and misses some; the assay was immunoSEQ multiplex PCR. The sample holds roughly 110,000 clones, roughly 82% seen once. The receptor comes from a man aged 40-55 years in good health and CMV-seropositive. The sequenced sample consisted of PBMCs. The rearrangement links TRBV28 to TRBJ2-7; perhaps TRBD1 as D (5 bases). This chain's CDR3 is CASSLQGDSHYEQYF. The CDR3 region has the DNA TGTGCCAGCAGTTTACAGGGTGATTCTCACTACGAGCAGTACTTC.